This TCR beta chain appears in the sequencing data of a study of T cell changes during pregnancy in multiple sclerosis. Only in-frame clones appear in the TCRdb table, and some are missing; sequencing was by immunoSEQ multiplex PCR. In the table there are tens of thousands of clones, around 84% of which are singletons. This clonotype was sampled from a female donor with multiple sclerosis, enrolled in a pregnancy study. Sequencing used CD4+ T cells from peripheral blood mononuclear cells, obtained before pregnancy.

DNA of the CDR3: TGTGCCAGCAGCTCAGGGGGCTCAGGTAACACAGATACGCAGTATTTT. Its protein product is CASSSGGSGNTDTQYF. V usage is TRBV5-4 and J usage is TRBJ2-3, with 8 nucleotides matching TRBD1. The trim removed 3 bases at V and 2 bases at J, leaving 8 bases unmatched. This CDR3 is built from 16 residues. Germline V gives CDR1 SGHNT, CDR2 YYREEE (reference sequence).